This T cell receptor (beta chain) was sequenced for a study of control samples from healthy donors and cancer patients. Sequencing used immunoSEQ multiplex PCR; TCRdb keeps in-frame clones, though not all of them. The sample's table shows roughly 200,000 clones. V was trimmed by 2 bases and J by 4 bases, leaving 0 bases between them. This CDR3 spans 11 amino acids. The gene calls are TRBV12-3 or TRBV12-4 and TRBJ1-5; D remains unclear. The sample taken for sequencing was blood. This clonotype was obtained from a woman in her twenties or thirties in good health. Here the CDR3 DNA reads TGTGCCAGCAGTTTAAATCAGCCCCAGCATTTT. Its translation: CASSLNQPQHF.